This T cell receptor beta chain originates from a study of Tregs in tolerant kidney transplant recipients. Overall study: CD4+CD25+CD127- cells came from approximately 3-day belatacept mixed lymphocyte reactions, some with approximately five-day graft donor restimulation.

As concerns this clone: Its antigen is not identified.

TCRdb keeps only in-frame clones here, not all; method: immunoSEQ multiplex PCR. The data hold approximately 17,000 clones, with approximately 57% observed a single time. This CDR3 has 16 residues. Trimming took off 2 bases at V and 2 bases at J, with 18 bases between the two ends. CDR1 is GTSNPN, CDR2 SVGIG, per germline (reference sequence). Sequencing was done on a sample of Tregs from blood cultured with allogeneic cells. This chain connects TRBV30 to TRBJ2-5, with D tentatively TRBD1 (5 bases). The source of this sequence is a human donor in good health. The CDR3 bases are TGTGCCTGGAGTATGAAGGGGTGGGCAGTACAAGAGACCCAGTACTTC. Translation gives CAWSMKGWAVQETQYF.